The 19 T cell receptor beta chains given below trace back to one sample, sequenced in a study of blood T cell repertoires in COVID-19. Measured with immunoSEQ multiplex PCR; TCRdb has only the in-frame clones, and not every one. The table includes under 95,000 clones, around nine tenths detected once. Sequencing input: peripheral blood. These TCRs come from a woman in her 50s in a cohort sampled during active COVID-19.

The chain carries TRBV5-1 and TRBJ1-3; tentative D call: TRBD1 (5 bases). This CDR3 is 16 amino acids long. Germline V gives CDR1 SGHRS, CDR2 YFSETQ. The V and J ends lost 2 bases and 1 base respectively, with 13 bases between them. CDR3 coding DNA: TGCGCCAGCAGCTTAGGTCCTCAGGGTTCTGGAAACACCATATATTTT. This gives the protein CASSLGPQGSGNTIYF.

V is TRBV7-6 and J is TRBJ1-2; 10 bases match TRBD1. Trimming took 5 bases from V and 8 from J; bases not matched to a gene: 11. This CDR3 has 15 amino acids. Germline CDR1 SGHVS, CDR2 FNYEAQ. The CDR3 sequence is CASSLSSGQGFGYTF. The CDR3, as DNA: TGTGCCAGCAGCCTCTCGTCGGGACAGGGGTTCGGCTACACCTTC.

Concerning this clone: Relative to the germline gene, one junction end is altered; a read error may explain this. The chain couples TRBV15 to TRBJ1-1; D is uncertain. The CDR3 has 14 amino acids. Germline V gene data show CDR1 as LNHNV and CDR2 as YYDKDF (reference sequence). CDR3 sequence (DNA): TGTGCCACCAGCAGAGATGTTTCGGGCCTTAATCGGGACTTT. Residues: CATSRDVSGLNRDF. Combining the CDR3 with reference TRBV15 and TRBJ1-1 gives the whole variable domain DAMVIQNPRYQVTQFGKPVTLSCSQTLNHNVMYWYQQKSSQAPKLLFHYYDKDFNNEADTPDNFQSRRPNTSFCFLDIRSPGLGDTAMYLCATSRDVSGLNRDFGQGTRLTVV.

The rearrangement joins TRBV11-2 to TRBJ2-1, with 9 bases that match TRBD2. V shed 2 bases, J shed 7 bases, and the junction held 15 bases outside the gene matches. This CDR3 comprises 18 residues. In germline, CDR1 is SGHAT, CDR2 FQNNGV. The CDR3 loop reads CASSLLGRRGGHGNEQFF. The CDR3 DNA follows: TGTGCCAGCAGCTTACTGGGTAGGCGGGGGGGCCACGGAAATGAGCAGTTCTTC.

The chain couples TRBV14 to TRBJ1-6; 7 bases are a match to TRBD1. V lost 5 bases to trimming and J lost 9 bases; unmatched junction nucleotides: 10. Germline lookup yields CDR1 SGHDN and CDR2 FVKESK. The length of the CDR3 is 15 residues. The CDR3: CASSSQQGRISPLHF. The CDR3 region has the DNA TGTGCCAGCAGCTCCCAACAGGGGAGAATTTCACCCCTCCACTTT.

The V call is TRBV18, the J call TRBJ2-5, with TRBD2 matching 9 bases. The V segment lost 6 bases and the J segment 1 base; nucleotides outside the gene matches: 9. Germline lookup yields CDR1 KGHSH and CDR2 LQKENI. This CDR3 spans 16 amino acids. The CDR3 region is CASSRRLAGSQETQYF. The DNA for the CDR3 is TGTGCCAGCTCCCGTCGCCTAGCGGGGTCCCAAGAGACCCAGTACTTC.

The chain uses TRBV4-1 and TRBJ1-1; tentatively, D is TRBD1 (5 bases). The CDR3 extends over 16 amino acids. V gave up 0 bases and J gave up 3 bases, with 14 bases separating them. Germline lookup yields CDR1 MGHRA and CDR2 YSYEKL. The DNA for the CDR3 is TGCGCCAGCAGCCAAGATTCAACAGGTTCGGACACTGAAGCTTTCTTT. It specifies CASSQDSTGSDTEAFF.

In this sample, this clone turned up once. This chain uses TRBV18 with TRBJ2-3; D uncertain. V lost 0 bases and J lost 6, with 7 bases in between. CDR1 KGHSH and CDR2 LQKENI come from the germline V gene. This CDR3 contains 13 residues. The DNA for the CDR3 is TGTGCCAGCTCACCACCGAGTTTGGATACGCAGTATTTT. Translating gives CASSPPSLDTQYF.

The chain links TRBV6-6 to TRBJ1-1; TRBD1 might be the D (6 bases). The CDR3 is 17 residues long. Germline CDR1 MNHNY, CDR2 SVGAGI (reference sequence). With 5 bases removed from V and 0 bases from J, the gap between germline ends came to 19 bases. In DNA, the CDR3 is TGTGCCAGCAGTCCGTTAAGGGGGGGCAACCTGAACACTGAAGCTTTCTTT. It is translated as CASSPLRGGNLNTEAFF.

A single count supports this clone. V and J are TRBV3-1 (or the pseudogene TRBV3-2) and TRBJ2-3; TRBD2 aligns across 9 bases. V trimming: 0 bases; J trimming: 2 bases; junction bases outside the gene matches: 6. The length of the CDR3 is 17 residues. CDR1 LGHDT and CDR2 YNNKEL come from the germline V gene (reference sequence). CDR3 in amino acids: CASSQDILAGITDTQYF. The CDR3 DNA sequence: TGTGCCAGCAGCCAAGATATCCTAGCGGGGATCACAGATACGCAGTATTTT.

The chain carries TRBV7-9 and TRBJ2-5; TRBD1 aligns across 7 bases. The germline V gene encodes CDR1 SEHNR and CDR2 FQNEAQ (reference sequence). V lost 5 bases, J lost 0 bases, and 9 bases stayed unmatched. This CDR3 contains 16 residues. CDR3 sequence: CASSRGQERYQETQYF. The CDR3 coding sequence is TGTGCCAGCAGCCGAGGACAGGAGAGGTACCAAGAGACCCAGTACTTC.

The rearrangement uses TRBV5-1 and TRBJ2-1, with D perhaps matching TRBD1 (5 bases). The CDR3 covers 15 residues. CDR1 SGHRS and CDR2 YFSETQ come from the germline V gene. Trimming removed 5 bases from V and 9 bases from J, with 21 bases in between. The CDR3 spells CASSPSGDSHFEQFF. Here the CDR3 DNA reads TGCGCCAGCAGTCCGTCTGGTGACAGTCACTTTGAGCAGTTCTTC.

This rearrangement joins TRBV6-5 to TRBJ2-7; TRBD1 matches 8 bases. CDR3 length equals 15 residues. CDR1 is MNHEY and CDR2 is SVGAGI in the germline V gene. The V gene end was trimmed by 6 bases and the J gene end by 0 bases; junction bases not matched to a gene: 7. The CDR3 bases are TGTGCCAGCAGATCCGGACAGGGAAGCTCCTACGAGCAGTACTTC. Protein product: CASRSGQGSSYEQYF.

This clone was counted a few times. This CDR3 is also generated by other DNA sequences in the sample. The chain uses TRBV7-9 and TRBJ1-2; D gene uncertain. CDR3 length equals 11 residues. CDR1 SEHNR and CDR2 FQNEAQ come from the germline V gene (reference sequence). The V end lost 1 base, the J end lost 8 bases, and 5 bases lay between the germline ends. CDR3 bases: TGTGCCAGCAGCTTAGAGAGAGGCTACACCTTC. This translates into CASSLERGYTF.

Regarding this clone: No DNA is shown, since the ends of the CDR3 on it are uncertain; the CDR3 is the one TCRdb lists. The chain carries TRBV24-1 and TRBJ2-1; TRBD2 is the table's D call and was not checked against the DNA. The germline CDR1 and CDR2 sequences are KGHDR and SFDVKD. The CDR3 totals 17 residues, both ends included. CDR3 region: CATSDSSGRGGYNEQFF.

This chain uses TRBV6-6 with TRBJ2-7; D remains ambiguous. Trimming pared 2 bases from V and 3 bases from J, leaving 8 bases between. The CDR3 contains 13 residues. CDR1 and CDR2 from the germline V gene are MNHNY and SVGAGI (reference sequence). CDR3 region: CASSYGQLYEQYF. The DNA of the CDR3 is TGTGCCAGCAGTTACGGTCAACTCTACGAGCAGTACTTC.

V gene TRBV30 combines with J gene TRBJ2-1, with a weak D call TRBD2 (6 bases). The germline V and J ends were trimmed by 1 base and 3 bases, with 10 bases remaining between them. The germline V gene encodes CDR1 GTSNPN and CDR2 SVGIG (reference sequence). The CDR3 sequence is 14 residues long. CDR3 residues: CAWSGVAVYNEQFF. The CDR3 DNA reads TGTGCCTGGAGTGGGGTAGCGGTCTACAATGAGCAGTTCTTC.

V is TRBV10-3 and J is TRBJ1-2, with 7 bases matching TRBD1. Germline assignment: CDR1 ENHRY and CDR2 SYGVKD. The CDR3 is 14 amino acids. J was trimmed by 2 bases and V by 2 bases; bases with no gene match: 2. The CDR3 is CAISEPTGNYGYTF. CDR3 nucleotides: TGTGCCATCAGTGAGCCGACAGGGAACTATGGCTACACCTTC.

This chain joins TRBV12-3 or TRBV12-4 and TRBJ2-1; D remains unclear. This CDR3 spans 13 amino acids. Trimming pared 0 bases from V and 9 bases from J, leaving 9 bases between. CDR3 in DNA: TGTGCCAGCAGTTTAGCGGATTGGAGTGAGCAGTTCTTC. Translating gives CASSLADWSEQFF.